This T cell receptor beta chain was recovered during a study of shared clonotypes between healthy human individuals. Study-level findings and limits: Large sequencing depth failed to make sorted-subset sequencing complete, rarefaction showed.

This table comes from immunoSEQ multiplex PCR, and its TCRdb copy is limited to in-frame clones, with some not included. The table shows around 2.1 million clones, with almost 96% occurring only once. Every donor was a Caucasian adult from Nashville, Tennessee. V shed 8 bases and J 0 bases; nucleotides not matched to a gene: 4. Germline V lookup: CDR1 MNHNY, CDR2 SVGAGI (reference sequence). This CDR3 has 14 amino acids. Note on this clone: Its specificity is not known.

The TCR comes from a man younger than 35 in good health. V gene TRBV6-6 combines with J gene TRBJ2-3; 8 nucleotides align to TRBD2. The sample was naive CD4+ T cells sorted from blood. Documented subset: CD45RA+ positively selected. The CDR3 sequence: CASESSGSTDTQYF. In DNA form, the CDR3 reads TGTGCCAGCGAGTCTAGCGGGAGCACAGATACGCAGTATTTT.